Following are 30 T cell receptor beta chains from one sample sequenced in a study of cytomegalovirus exposure and HLA in healthy donors. Use of 60 Vbeta and 13 Jbeta primers characterized the PCR. The data were produced by immunoSEQ multiplex PCR, yet TCRdb's version contains in-frame clones alone and is incomplete. Seen in this sample are roughly 78,000 clones; the ten most common clones hold 0.83%. The sample was PBMCs. The receptors here all came from a boy between 10 and 17 years old in good health and CMV-seronegative.

V gene TRBV29-1 combines with J gene TRBJ1-2; 7 positions match TRBD1. V lost 0 bases, J lost 2 bases, and 6 bases stayed unmatched. The germline CDR1 and CDR2 sequences are SQVTM and ANQGSEA. This CDR3 contains 15 residues. The CDR3 loop is CSVEDYTTGNYGYTF. The CDR3, as DNA: TGCAGCGTTGAAGATTATACGACAGGGAACTATGGCTACACCTTC.

The chain recombines TRBV4-1 with TRBJ2-1; D perhaps matches TRBD2 (6 bases). Trimming shortened V by 2 bases and J by 4 bases, and 24 bases separated the two germline ends. The CDR3 totals 19 residues. Looked up from germline, CDR1 is MGHRA and CDR2 is YSYEKL. CDR3: CASSQSRTETAGRYNEQFF. CDR3 bases: TGCGCCAGCAGCCAAAGCCGAACGGAAACGGCTGGGAGGTACAATGAGCAGTTCTTC.

This sequence joins TRBV7-8 and TRBJ2-7, with 7 bases fitting TRBD1. V trimming: 2 bases; J trimming: 6 bases; junction bases outside the gene matches: 10. The length of the CDR3 is 15 residues. Germline V gene sequence: CDR1 SGHVS, CDR2 FQNEAQ. Here the CDR3 reads CASSLWVDRDSEQYF. CDR3 DNA: TGTGCCAGCAGCTTATGGGTCGACAGGGATTCCGAGCAGTACTTC.

The CDR3 spells CASSLEVQGPKEAFF. CDR3 in DNA: TGTGCCAGCAGCTTAGAAGTTCAGGGTCCCAAAGAAGCTTTCTTT. The chain combines TRBV7-9 with TRBJ1-1; TRBD1 might be the D (5 bases). The CDR3 has 15 residues. The germline CDR1 and CDR2 sequences are SEHNR and FQNEAQ (reference sequence). Trimming shortened V by 1 base and J by 8 bases, and 17 bases separated the two germline ends.

The CDR3 reads CASKAGANTEAFF. The CDR3 DNA sequence: TGTGCCAGCAAGGCAGGGGCGAACACTGAAGCTTTCTTT. The chain employs TRBV6-1 and TRBJ1-1, with D tentatively TRBD1 (6 bases). Trimming removed 7 bases at V and 1 base at J, with 10 bases between. Germline loops: CDR1 MNHNS, CDR2 SASEGT. This CDR3 spans 13 amino acids.

J is TRBJ2-3 and V is TRBV7-3; tentatively, D is TRBD2 (6 bases). The germline gives CDR1 SGHTA, CDR2 FQGTGA. The germline V and J ends were trimmed by 4 bases and 4 bases, with 18 bases remaining between them. The CDR3 runs 16 residues. As DNA, the CDR3 is TGTGCCAGCAGCTCTATAGGTGCTAGCGTAGCAGATACGCAGTATTTT. Its protein product is CASSSIGASVADTQYF.

The chain links TRBV5-6 to TRBJ2-7; 7 nucleotides agree with TRBD2. The CDR3 runs to 14 residues. Germline CDR1 is SGHDT and CDR2 is YYEEEE. The ends lost 6 bases at V and 6 bases at J; junction bases unmatched: 12. The CDR3 is CASTQTIREGEQYF. The CDR3, as DNA: TGTGCCAGCACCCAAACAATCAGGGAGGGCGAGCAGTACTTC. Drawing the rest from reference TRBV5-6 and TRBJ2-7, the complete variable domain is DAGVTQSPTHLIKTRGQQVTLRCSPKSGHDTVSWYQQALGQGPQFIFQYYEEEERQRGNFPDRFSGHQFPNYSSELNVNALLLGDSALYLCASTQTIREGEQYFGPGTRLTVT.

In nucleotides, the CDR3 is TGTGCCAGCAGCTCCCTAAGCGGGGGGGCGGGGAATGAGCAGTTCTTC. It codes for CASSSLSGGAGNEQFF. The chain links TRBV6-4 to TRBJ2-1; 10 bases are shared with TRBD2. This CDR3 contains 16 residues. The V and J ends lost 6 bases and 7 bases, in that order; junction bases with no gene match: 12. From germline, CDR1 is MRHNA and CDR2 SNTAGT.

This chain uses TRBV4-1 with TRBJ1-2, with D possibly TRBD1 on 6 matching bases. CDR3 size: 14 residues. Germline V lookup: CDR1 MGHRA, CDR2 YSYEKL. The V gene lost 1 base and the J gene lost 2 bases, with 8 bases spanning the gap. The CDR3: CASSQGTGNYGYTF. In nucleotides, the CDR3 is TGCGCCAGCAGCCAAGGAACAGGGAACTATGGCTACACCTTC.

V and J are TRBV6-5 and TRBJ1-3, with a tentative D call TRBD1 (5 bases). The germline gives CDR1 MNHEY, CDR2 SVGAGI. The CDR3 loop spans 15 amino acids. V dropped 2 bases and J dropped 0 bases, with 8 bases sitting between them. In DNA form, the CDR3 reads TGTGCCAGCAGTTACAGGGGATTCTCTGGAAACACCATATATTTT. Encoded protein: CASSYRGFSGNTIYF.

The V call is TRBV9, the J call TRBJ2-5; possible D gene TRBD1, 5 bases. V was cut by 3 bases and J by 5 bases, with 14 bases left in between. CDR1 and CDR2 (germline): SGDLS, YYNGEE. The CDR3 totals 14 residues. The CDR3 is CASSGRTAGETQYF. The CDR3 DNA follows: TGTGCCAGCAGCGGTAGGACCGCAGGGGAGACCCAGTACTTC.

The chain has TRBV29-1 and TRBJ2-7; 7 bases fit TRBD1. Germline assignment: CDR1 SQVTM and CDR2 ANQGSEA. The CDR3 loop spans 12 amino acids. J was trimmed by 3 bases and V by 4 bases; bases with no gene match: 3. The CDR3 sequence is CSVGGQIYEQYF. CDR3 DNA sequence: TGCAGCGTTGGGGGACAGATCTACGAGCAGTACTTC.

V usage is TRBV4-1 and J usage is TRBJ2-1, with D possibly matching TRBD2 (5 bases). The CDR3 runs to 14 residues. Trimming stripped 2 bases from V and 8 bases from J, with 13 bases between. Per the germline V gene, CDR1 is MGHRA and CDR2 is YSYEKL. CDR3 sequence: CASSQTRARDEQFF. CDR3 coding DNA: TGCGCCAGCAGCCAAACGAGGGCTAGGGATGAGCAGTTCTTC.

The chain combines TRBV13 with TRBJ1-1; 7 nucleotides match TRBD1. From germline, CDR1 is PRHDT and CDR2 FYEKMQ (reference sequence). The CDR3 extends over 16 amino acids. J was trimmed by 5 bases and V by 5 bases; bases with no gene match: 14. The CDR3 spells CASSRRDSFLATEAFF. As DNA, the CDR3 is TGTGCCAGCAGCCGCCGGGACAGTTTCCTTGCGACTGAAGCTTTCTTT. Combining the CDR3 with reference TRBV13 and TRBJ1-1 gives the whole variable domain AAGVIQSPRHLIKEKRETATLKCYPIPRHDTVYWYQQGPGQDPQFLISFYEKMQSDKGSIPDRFSAQQFSDYHSELNMSSLELGDSALYFCASSRRDSFLATEAFFGQGTRLTVV.

The V gene is TRBV5-1, the J gene TRBJ2-3; D may be TRBD1 (6 bases). CDR3 size: 14 residues. V lost 2 bases and J 4 bases, leaving 11 bases between the germline ends. Germline V gene data show CDR1 as SGHRS and CDR2 as YFSETQ. The CDR3: CASSFTPGADTQYF. The CDR3 nucleotides read TGCGCCAGCAGCTTCACCCCAGGGGCAGATACGCAGTATTTT. Variable domain in full (rest from reference TRBV5-1 and TRBJ2-3): KAGVTQTPRYLIKTRGQQVTLSCSPISGHRSVSWYQQTPGQGLQFLFEYFSETQRNKGNFPGRFSGRQFSNSRSEMNVSTLELGDSALYLCASSFTPGADTQYFGPGTRLTVL.

V is TRBV5-6 and J is TRBJ1-6; 7 bases fit TRBD1. J lost 0 bases, V lost 6 bases, and 3 bases had no gene match. Germline CDR1 is SGHDT and CDR2 is YYEEEE. The CDR3 consists of 15 residues. The CDR3 protein is CASNRQGSYNSPLHF. CDR3 sequence (DNA): TGTGCCAGCAACCGACAGGGCTCCTATAATTCACCCCTCCACTTT.

The chain carries TRBV10-3 and TRBJ2-4; TRBD2 is a possible D gene (6 bases). This CDR3 is built from 15 residues. V lost 2 bases and J 0 bases, leaving 8 bases between the germline ends. Looked up from germline, CDR1 is ENHRY and CDR2 is SYGVKD. The CDR3 sequence: CAISETGLAKNIQYF. CDR3 bases: TGTGCCATCAGTGAGACGGGACTAGCCAAAAACATTCAGTACTTC.

J is TRBJ1-2 and V is TRBV18, with D possibly TRBD1 on 5 matching bases. With 3 bases removed from V and 6 bases from J, the gap between germline ends came to 20 bases. Germline values: CDR1 KGHSH, CDR2 LQKENI. The CDR3 runs 16 residues. The CDR3 here is CASSPDGTPKSNGYTF. Written as DNA, the CDR3 is TGTGCCAGCTCACCGGACGGGACTCCCAAAAGTAATGGCTACACCTTC.

The J gene is TRBJ1-5, the V gene TRBV19; 10 positions match TRBD1. V shed 5 bases and J 5 bases; nucleotides not matched to a gene: 6. The CDR3 covers 15 residues. Germline loops: CDR1 LNHDA, CDR2 SQIVND (reference sequence). The CDR3 coding sequence is TGTGCCAGTAGTTGGGACAGGGGTTATGATCAGCCCCAGCATTTT. The encoded protein is CASSWDRGYDQPQHF. Full variable domain (missing parts from reference TRBV19 and TRBJ1-5): DGGITQSPKYLFRKEGQNVTLSCEQNLNHDAMYWYRQDPGQGLRLIYYSQIVNDFQKGDIAEGYSVSREKKESFPLTVTSAQKNPTAFYLCASSWDRGYDQPQHFGDGTRLSIL.

The chain couples TRBV5-1 to TRBJ1-2, with TRBD1 identical over 7 bases. CDR3 length equals 18 residues. The J segment lost 8 bases and the V segment lost 0 bases, leaving 19 bases of the junction unmatched. The germline gives CDR1 SGHRS, CDR2 YFSETQ. This CDR3 reads CASSLAVTGDRVLWGYTF. The CDR3 nucleotides read TGCGCCAGCAGCTTGGCCGTAACGGGAGACAGGGTATTATGGGGCTACACCTTC. Supplemented by reference TRBV5-1 and TRBJ1-2, the full variable domain reads KAGVTQTPRYLIKTRGQQVTLSCSPISGHRSVSWYQQTPGQGLQFLFEYFSETQRNKGNFPGRFSGRQFSNSRSEMNVSTLELGDSALYLCASSLAVTGDRVLWGYTFGSGTRLTVV.

The V call is TRBV7-2, the J call TRBJ2-7; possible D gene TRBD1, 6 bases. Per germline, CDR1 SGHTA and CDR2 FQGNSA. The CDR3 has 14 amino acids. Trimming shortened V by 5 bases and J by 0 bases, and 11 bases separated the two germline ends. The CDR3 DNA is TGTGCCAGCAGCCCCCGGGACACCTCCTACGAGCAGTACTTC. Its translation is CASSPRDTSYEQYF.

The chain recombines TRBV28 with TRBJ2-7; D might be TRBD2 (6 bases). CDR1 and CDR2 from the germline V gene are MDHEN and SYDVKM. V dropped 3 bases and J dropped 1 base, with 13 bases sitting between them. The CDR3 totals 15 residues. The CDR3 DNA reads TGTGCCAGCAGTTTGGCGCGGGGCCGATCCTACGAGCAGTACTTC. Translated: CASSLARGRSYEQYF.

This chain uses TRBV15 with TRBJ2-2; TRBD2 matches at 8 bases. Germline CDR1 is LNHNV and CDR2 is YYDKDF (reference sequence). The junction had 5 bases not matched to a gene; V was cut back by 2 bases and J by 6 bases. The CDR3 sequence is 15 residues long. The DNA of the CDR3 is TGTGCCACCAGCAGAATTACGGGGGGGGCCGGGGAGCTGTTTTTT. Residues: CATSRITGGAGELFF.

V gene TRBV18 combines with J gene TRBJ1-5; D is possibly TRBD1 (5 bases). V was shortened by 3 bases and J by 6 bases, with 15 bases between the two germline ends. CDR3 size: 15 residues. Germline CDR1 reads KGHSH; CDR2 reads LQKENI. The CDR3 region has the DNA TGTGCCAGCTCACCCCCAGGGTCGGTCGGTCAGCCCCAGCATTTT. The encoded protein is CASSPPGSVGQPQHF.

This sequence joins TRBV6-1 and TRBJ1-1; TRBD1 aligns across 8 bases. The trim removed 1 base at V and 8 bases at J, leaving 6 bases unmatched. CDR1 is MNHNS, CDR2 SASEGT, per germline. There are 14 residues in the CDR3. The CDR3 DNA is TGTGCCAGCAGTGAAGTGAGGGACAGGTCAGAAGCTTTCTTT. As protein: CASSEVRDRSEAFF.

V usage is TRBV2 and J usage is TRBJ1-1, with D maybe TRBD1 (5 bases). The V gene lost 5 bases and the J gene lost 9 bases, with 16 bases spanning the gap. The CDR3 extends over 13 amino acids. Germline CDR1 SNHLY, CDR2 FYNNEI. CDR3 bases: TGTGCCAGCAGTTGGGAGGGGCAAACCCAAGCTTTCTTT. Translated: CASSWEGQTQAFF. Filled out from reference TRBV2 and TRBJ1-1, the complete variable domain reads EPEVTQTPSHQVTQMGQEVILRCVPISNHLYFYWYRQILGQKVEFLVSFYNNEISEKSEIFDDQFSVERPDGSNFTLKIRSTKLEDSAMYFCASSWEGQTQAFFGQGTRLTVV.

J is TRBJ2-3 and V is TRBV9; D is ambiguous. CDR1 and CDR2 from the germline V gene are SGDLS and YYNGEE. V was pared by 2 bases and J by 1 base, with 11 bases between. This CDR3 region has 15 residues. CDR3 protein: CASSVTVGGTDTQYF. The CDR3, as DNA: TGTGCCAGCAGCGTGACGGTCGGAGGCACAGATACGCAGTATTTT.

The DNA for the CDR3 is TGTGCCAGTAGTTCCAGGGTCTCTAATGAAAAACTGTTTTTT. Translating it yields CASSSRVSNEKLFF. V gene TRBV19 combines with J gene TRBJ1-4, with D possibly being TRBD1 (5 bases). Trimming took off 5 bases at V and 3 bases at J, with 10 bases between the two ends. CDR1 is LNHDA, CDR2 SQIVND, per germline (reference sequence). This CDR3 has 14 residues.

V and J are TRBV5-1 and TRBJ1-3, with a tentative D call TRBD1 (5 bases). CDR1 and CDR2 (germline): SGHRS, YFSETQ. The germline V and J ends were trimmed by 4 bases and 0 bases, with 17 bases remaining between them. CDR3 length: 17 amino acids. CDR3 region: CASSVGQGRSSGNTIYF. The CDR3 DNA sequence: TGCGCCAGCAGCGTGGGGCAGGGCAGGAGCTCTGGAAACACCATATATTTT.

Details on this clone: Different DNA sequences within this sample yield the same CDR3. The genes are TRBV6-5 and TRBJ1-6, with D possibly matching TRBD1 (5 bases). This CDR3 region has 12 residues. Germline-derived CDR1 and CDR2 are MNHEY and SVGAGI. Trimming pared 2 bases from V and 13 bases from J, leaving 9 bases between. In DNA form, the CDR3 reads TGTGCCAGCAGTTACCCCAAGGGGCCCCTCCACTTT. Translating it yields CASSYPKGPLHF.